The entry that follows covers one T cell receptor (beta chain) sequence. As yet, its antigen is unknown. The junction and the germline gene differ at one end; a read error may be behind it. The study amplified TCR beta CDR3 regions using RNA transcripts. Investigators did first-round RT-PCR with HTBI primers, then second-round multiplex PCR. A single record per CDR3 protein comes from TCRdb applying MiXCR to the multiplex PCR reads. The repertoire includes 35,000 to 45,000 distinct CDR3 sequences, around half of them detected once, and roughly 24% sits in the top ten. The data derive from a study of Graves' ophthalmopathy and Graves' hyperthyroidism. General study points: Also, most clonotypes expanded in the thyroid above 0.001 frequency appeared in blood.

Hyperthyroidism patients, aged 18 to 65, were newly diagnosed, under 2 months' duration. The sequence was obtained from an adult woman with stable Graves' hyperthyroidism. Sequencing was performed on peripheral blood.

The CDR3 DNA sequence: TGTGCCAGCAGTTCCGGGACTAGCGATCGATACAGTGAGCAGTTCTTC. This encodes CASSSGTSDRYSEQFF. The chain is built from TRBV6-5 and TRBJ2-1; TRBD2 aligns across 10 bases. CDR3 size: 16 residues. CDR1 and CDR2 from the germline V gene are MNHEY and SVGAGI.